This is a list of T cell receptor beta chains from one sample in a study of identical twins. TCRdb reprocessed the 5' RACE reads via MiXCR and lists one record per CDR3 protein. The profile covers under 1 million distinct CDR3 sequences, with 9% to 15% appearing a single time and 1.5% to 2% taken by the ten largest. These data were likewise used in another study, on yellow fever vaccine responses in identical twins.

Sequencing was done on a sample of PBMCs. These TCRs come from a woman aged 18-29 years in good health. Each CDR3 is given with its conserved first and last residue. Fields, in order: clone size, D gene, V gene, J gene, CDR3 DNA, CDR3 protein. The D gene is left open where the match is weak. Size is stated for part of the rows, as once, few or many counts, or as a class when the clone is expanded.

size: .; D: TRBD2; V: TRBV7-3; J: TRBJ2-1; DNA: TGTGCCAGCAGCTTACCTAGCGGGAAGGGTGAGCAGTTCTTC; CDR3: CASSLPSGKGEQFF
size: few; D: .; V: TRBV20-1; J: TRBJ1-1; DNA: TGCAGTGCTAGAGAACGCCTGACAGGACATGGTGAAGCTTTCTTT; CDR3: CSARERLTGHGEAFF
size: few; D: .; V: TRBV6-4; J: TRBJ2-3; DNA: TGTGCCAGCAGTGACTCGGACGGTATGGGGGGCGGGCAGTATTTT; CDR3: CASSDSDGMGGGQYF
size: few; D: .; V: TRBV29-1; J: TRBJ2-7; DNA: TGCAGCGTTGAGGGCTCAGTACAGGACTCCTCGACATCCTACGAGCAGTACTTC; CDR3: CSVEGSVQDSSTSYEQYF
size: .; D: .; V: TRBV5-1; J: TRBJ2-1; DNA: TGCGCCAGCAGCCCCGGTGGTGTGGGGGGCGGTATGAGCGGGTACAATGAGCAGTTCTTC; CDR3: CASSPGGVGGGMSGYNEQFF
size: .; D: TRBD2; V: TRBV20-1; J: TRBJ2-1; DNA: TGCAGTGCTAGAGATAGCGGGGGCTCCTACAATGAGCAGTTCTTC; CDR3: CSARDSGGSYNEQFF
size: .; D: TRBD1; V: TRBV7-8; J: TRBJ2-1; DNA: TGTGCCAGCACCCTACTGACAGGGGGCTTTGACAATGAGCAGTTCTTC; CDR3: CASTLLTGGFDNEQFF
size: few; D: .; V: TRBV29-1; J: TRBJ1-3; DNA: TGCAGCGTTCAAACACAACTATCAGCTGGAAACACCATATATTTT; CDR3: CSVQTQLSAGNTIYF
size: few; D: .; V: TRBV12-3/TRBV12-4; J: TRBJ2-3; DNA: TGTGCCAGCAGTTTCGACAGGAGGGCCACAGATACGCAGTATTTT; CDR3: CASSFDRRATDTQYF
size: few; D: .; V: TRBV5-1; J: TRBJ1-4; DNA: TGCGCCAGCAGCTTGGTTGGGGGTACTAATGAAAAACTGTTTTTT; CDR3: CASSLVGGTNEKLFF
size: .; D: .; V: TRBV28; J: TRBJ1-2; DNA: TGTGCCAGCAGTTTCGAGGGGGGCAGTCCAGGACTTTATGGCTACACCTTC; CDR3: CASSFEGGSPGLYGYTF
size: .; D: TRBD2; V: TRBV7-9; J: TRBJ2-1; DNA: TGTGCCAGCAGCCCCCCCACTAGCGGGAATGAGCAGTTCTTC; CDR3: CASSPPTSGNEQFF
size: .; D: .; V: TRBV6-5; J: TRBJ1-2; DNA: TGTGCCAGCAGTTACGGGATAACAGGGAACTATGGCTACACCTTC; CDR3: CASSYGITGNYGYTF
size: .; D: TRBD2; V: TRBV4-1; J: TRBJ2-2; DNA: TGCGCCAGCAGCCAAGTTGGGACTAGCGGAGCCGGGGAGCTGTTTTTT; CDR3: CASSQVGTSGAGELFF
size: many; D: .; V: TRBV5-1; J: TRBJ1-1; DNA: TGCGCCAGCAGCTTGGTCGAGGTGGGCACTGAAGCTTTCTTT; CDR3: CASSLVEVGTEAFF
size: .; D: .; V: TRBV5-6; J: TRBJ2-2; DNA: TGTGCCAGCAGCTTGGGCCTAATCGGGGAGCTGTTTTTT; CDR3: CASSLGLIGELFF
size: few; D: TRBD1; V: TRBV12-3/TRBV12-4; J: TRBJ1-3; DNA: TGTGCCAGCAGGCCAAACAGGGGTCGCTCTGGAAACACCATATATTTT; CDR3: CASRPNRGRSGNTIYF
size: many; D: .; V: TRBV6-6; J: TRBJ1-5; DNA: TGTGCCAGCAGTTACGATAGCAATCAGCCCCAGCATTTT; CDR3: CASSYDSNQPQHF
size: few; D: .; V: TRBV3-1; J: TRBJ2-3; DNA: TGTGCCAGCAGCCAAGGATGGGGGAGTGGCACAGATACGCAGTATTTT; CDR3: CASSQGWGSGTDTQYF
size: few; D: .; V: TRBV5-1; J: TRBJ1-1; DNA: TGCGCCAGCAGCTTTCAGAGGGACACTGAAGCTTTCTTT; CDR3: CASSFQRDTEAFF
size: few; D: .; V: TRBV4-2; J: TRBJ2-1; DNA: TGTGCCAGCAGCCAAGAAAGTCACTCCTACAATGAGCAGTTCTTC; CDR3: CASSQESHSYNEQFF
size: few; D: TRBD2; V: TRBV5-1; J: TRBJ2-3; DNA: TGCGCCAGCAGCTTGGGGACTTCTAGCGGGGGCTCAGATACGCAGTATTTT; CDR3: CASSLGTSSGGSDTQYF
size: few; D: .; V: TRBV28; J: TRBJ2-1; DNA: TGTGCCAGCAGTTTAGCGACCATCTGGAATGAGCAGTTCTTC; CDR3: CASSLATIWNEQFF
size: .; D: TRBD2; V: TRBV5-6; J: TRBJ2-3; DNA: TGTGCCAGCAGCTTGTTTGGGACTAGCGACCTCACAGATACGCAGTATTTT; CDR3: CASSLFGTSDLTDTQYF
size: few; D: TRBD1; V: TRBV19; J: TRBJ2-1; DNA: TGTGCCAGTAGTTCACGAGGGACAGGGAATTACAATGAGCAGTTCTTC; CDR3: CASSSRGTGNYNEQFF
size: .; D: .; V: TRBV19; J: TRBJ1-5; DNA: TGTGCCAGTACCGAGAGCAATCAGCCCCAGCATTTT; CDR3: CASTESNQPQHF
size: few; D: .; V: TRBV20-1; J: TRBJ2-7; DNA: TGCAGTGCTAGAGATCTGCGTAACTACGAGCAGTACTTC; CDR3: CSARDLRNYEQYF
size: .; D: .; V: TRBV5-1; J: TRBJ2-2; DNA: TGCGCCAGCAGCTTGATTGGGGGTGGCACCGGGGAGCTGTTTTTT; CDR3: CASSLIGGGTGELFF
size: many; D: .; V: TRBV7-2; J: TRBJ1-3; DNA: TGTGCCAGCGGACGACAGTTCTCTGGAAACACCATATATTTT; CDR3: CASGRQFSGNTIYF
size: .; D: TRBD1; V: TRBV7-9; J: TRBJ2-3; DNA: TGTGCCAGCAGCTCTCCCCAGGGGGTCACAGATACGCAGTATTTT; CDR3: CASSSPQGVTDTQYF
size: many; D: TRBD1; V: TRBV7-6; J: TRBJ1-3; DNA: TGTGCCAGCAGCGGAGGACAGGGTCATGGGAACACCATATATTTT; CDR3: CASSGGQGHGNTIYF
size: .; D: .; V: TRBV12-3/TRBV12-4; J: TRBJ2-5; DNA: TGTGCCAGCAGACAACTAGCCGGGGAGACCCAGTACTTC; CDR3: CASRQLAGETQYF
size: .; D: .; V: TRBV13; J: TRBJ2-7; DNA: TGTGCCAGCAGCAACACCTACTCCTACGAGCAGTACTTC; CDR3: CASSNTYSYEQYF
size: few; D: .; V: TRBV9; J: TRBJ2-7; DNA: TGTGCCAGCAGCCTTACGGACGGGACTCGGGGCGAGCAGTACTTC; CDR3: CASSLTDGTRGEQYF